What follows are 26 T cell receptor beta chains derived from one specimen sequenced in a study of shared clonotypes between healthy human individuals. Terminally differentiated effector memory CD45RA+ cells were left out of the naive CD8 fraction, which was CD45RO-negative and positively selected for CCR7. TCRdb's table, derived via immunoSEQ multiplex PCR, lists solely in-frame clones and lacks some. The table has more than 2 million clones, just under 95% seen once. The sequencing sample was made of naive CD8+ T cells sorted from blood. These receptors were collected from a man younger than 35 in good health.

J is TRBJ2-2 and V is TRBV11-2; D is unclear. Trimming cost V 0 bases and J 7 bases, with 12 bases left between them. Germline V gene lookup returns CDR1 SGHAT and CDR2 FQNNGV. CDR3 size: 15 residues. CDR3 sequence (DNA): TGTGCCAGCAGCTTAGAATCTGGGATCGACGGGGAGCTGTTTTTT. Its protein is CASSLESGIDGELFF. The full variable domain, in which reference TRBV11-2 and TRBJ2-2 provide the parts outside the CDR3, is EAGVAQSPRYKIIEKRQSVAFWCNPISGHATLYWYQQILGQGPKLLIQFQNNGVVDDSQLPKDRFSAERLKGVDSTLKIQPAKLEDSAVYLCASSLESGIDGELFFGEGSRLTVL.

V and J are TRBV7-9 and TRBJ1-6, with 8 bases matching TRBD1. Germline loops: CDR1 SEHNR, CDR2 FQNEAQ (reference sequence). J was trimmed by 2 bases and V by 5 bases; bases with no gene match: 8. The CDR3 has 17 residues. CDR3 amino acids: CASSPEGTGAYNSPLHF. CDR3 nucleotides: TGTGCCAGCAGCCCAGAGGGGACAGGCGCCTATAATTCACCCCTCCACTTT.

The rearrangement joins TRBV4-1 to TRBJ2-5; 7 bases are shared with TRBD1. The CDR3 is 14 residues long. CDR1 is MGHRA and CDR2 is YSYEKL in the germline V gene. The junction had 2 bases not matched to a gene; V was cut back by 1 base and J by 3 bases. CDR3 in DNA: TGCGCCAGCAGCCAAGCTGACAGGGAAGAGACCCAGTACTTC. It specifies CASSQADREETQYF.

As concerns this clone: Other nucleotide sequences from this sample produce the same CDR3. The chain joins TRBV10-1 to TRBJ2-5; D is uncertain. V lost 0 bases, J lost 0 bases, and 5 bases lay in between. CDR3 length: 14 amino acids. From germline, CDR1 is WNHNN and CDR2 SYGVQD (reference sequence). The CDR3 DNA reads TGCGCCAGCAGTGAGTCCACAGACCAAGAGACCCAGTACTTC. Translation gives CASSESTDQETQYF.

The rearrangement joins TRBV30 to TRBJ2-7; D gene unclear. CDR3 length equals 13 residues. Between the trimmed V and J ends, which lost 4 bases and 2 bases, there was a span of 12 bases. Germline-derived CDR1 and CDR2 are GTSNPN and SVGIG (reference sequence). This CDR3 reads CAWTPPPAYEQYF. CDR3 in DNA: TGTGCCTGGACTCCCCCCCCCGCCTACGAGCAGTACTTC.

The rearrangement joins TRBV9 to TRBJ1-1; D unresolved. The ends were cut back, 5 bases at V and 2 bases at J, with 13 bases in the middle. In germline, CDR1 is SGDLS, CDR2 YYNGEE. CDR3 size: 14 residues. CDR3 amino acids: CASSEFGVNTEAFF. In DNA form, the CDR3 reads TGTGCCAGCAGTGAATTCGGGGTTAACACTGAAGCTTTCTTT.

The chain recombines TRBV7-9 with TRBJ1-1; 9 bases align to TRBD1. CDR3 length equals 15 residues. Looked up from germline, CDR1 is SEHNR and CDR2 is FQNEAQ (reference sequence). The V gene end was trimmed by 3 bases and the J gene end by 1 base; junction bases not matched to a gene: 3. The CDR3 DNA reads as TGTGCCAGCAGCTTGGGGACAGGGAAGAACACTGAAGCTTTCTTT. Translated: CASSLGTGKNTEAFF.

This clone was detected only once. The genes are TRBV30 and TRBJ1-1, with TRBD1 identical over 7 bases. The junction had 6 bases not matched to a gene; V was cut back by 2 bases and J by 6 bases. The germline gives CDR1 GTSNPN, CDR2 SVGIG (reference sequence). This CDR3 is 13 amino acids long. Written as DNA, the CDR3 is TGTGCCTGGAGTTTACAGGGGACTTCTGAAGCTTTCTTT. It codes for CAWSLQGTSEAFF.

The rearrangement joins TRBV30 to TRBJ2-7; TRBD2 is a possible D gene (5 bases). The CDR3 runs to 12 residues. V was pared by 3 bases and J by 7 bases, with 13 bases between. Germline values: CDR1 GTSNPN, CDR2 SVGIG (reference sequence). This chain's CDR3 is CAWSFPPGEQYF. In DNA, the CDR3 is TGTGCCTGGAGCTTCCCCCCGGGGGAGCAGTACTTC.

The CDR3 spells CASSARGSRAGELFF. The DNA of the CDR3 is TGTGCCAGCAGCGCCCGCGGGAGTAGGGCCGGGGAGCTGTTTTTT. The V gene is TRBV13, the J gene TRBJ2-2; 7 nucleotides agree with TRBD2. The CDR3 loop spans 15 amino acids. The ends lost 5 bases at V and 6 bases at J; junction bases unmatched: 9. The V gene's germline CDR1 is PRHDT and CDR2 FYEKMQ (reference sequence). Based on the CDR3 plus reference TRBV13 and TRBJ2-2, the full variable domain is AAGVIQSPRHLIKEKRETATLKCYPIPRHDTVYWYQQGPGQDPQFLISFYEKMQSDKGSIPDRFSAQQFSDYHSELNMSSLELGDSALYFCASSARGSRAGELFFGEGSRLTVL.

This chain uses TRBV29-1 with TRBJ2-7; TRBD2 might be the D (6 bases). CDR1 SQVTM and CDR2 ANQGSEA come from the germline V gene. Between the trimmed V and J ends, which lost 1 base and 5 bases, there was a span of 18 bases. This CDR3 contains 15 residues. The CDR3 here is CSVEAVGGFPNEQYF. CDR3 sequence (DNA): TGCAGCGTTGAAGCGGTCGGAGGGTTCCCTAACGAGCAGTACTTC.

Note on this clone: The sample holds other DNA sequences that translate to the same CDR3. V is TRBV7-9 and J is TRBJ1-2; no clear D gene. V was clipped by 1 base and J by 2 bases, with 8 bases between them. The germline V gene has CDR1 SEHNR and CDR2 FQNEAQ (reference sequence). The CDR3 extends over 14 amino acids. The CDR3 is CASSLVGGNYGYTF. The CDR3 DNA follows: TGTGCCAGCAGCTTAGTGGGCGGAAACTATGGCTACACCTTC.

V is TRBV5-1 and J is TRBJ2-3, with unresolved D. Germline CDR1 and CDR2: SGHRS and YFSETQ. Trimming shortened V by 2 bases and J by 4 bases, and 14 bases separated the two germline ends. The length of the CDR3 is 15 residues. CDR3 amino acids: CASSLKVTQADTQYF. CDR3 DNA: TGCGCCAGCAGCTTAAAGGTGACGCAGGCAGATACGCAGTATTTT.

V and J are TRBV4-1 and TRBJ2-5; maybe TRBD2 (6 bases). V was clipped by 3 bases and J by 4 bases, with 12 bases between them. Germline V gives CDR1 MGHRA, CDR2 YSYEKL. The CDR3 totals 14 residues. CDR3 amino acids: CASSHFLGGETQYF. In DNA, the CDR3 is TGCGCCAGCAGCCACTTCCTGGGGGGAGAGACCCAGTACTTC.

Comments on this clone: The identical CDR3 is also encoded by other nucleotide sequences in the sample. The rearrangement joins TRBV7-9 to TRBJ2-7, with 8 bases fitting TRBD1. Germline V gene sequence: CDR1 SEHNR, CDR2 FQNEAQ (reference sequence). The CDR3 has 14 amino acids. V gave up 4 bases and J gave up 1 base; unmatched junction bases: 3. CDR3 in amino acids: CASSSGTGSYEQYF. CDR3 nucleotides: TGTGCCAGCAGCTCCGGGACAGGATCCTACGAGCAGTACTTC. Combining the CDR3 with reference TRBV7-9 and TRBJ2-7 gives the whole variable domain DTGVSQNPRHKITKRGQNVTFRCDPISEHNRLYWYRQTLGQGPEFLTYFQNEAQLEKSRLLSDRFSAERPKGSFSTLEIQRTEQGDSAMYLCASSSGTGSYEQYFGPGTRLTVT.

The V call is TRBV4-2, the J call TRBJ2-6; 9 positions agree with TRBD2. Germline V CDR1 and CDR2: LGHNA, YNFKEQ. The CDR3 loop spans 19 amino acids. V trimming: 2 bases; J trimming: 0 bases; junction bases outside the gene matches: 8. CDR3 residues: CASSQPLAGVSSGANVLTF. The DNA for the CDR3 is TGTGCCAGCAGCCAACCTTTAGCGGGGGTTAGCTCTGGGGCCAACGTCCTGACTTTC.

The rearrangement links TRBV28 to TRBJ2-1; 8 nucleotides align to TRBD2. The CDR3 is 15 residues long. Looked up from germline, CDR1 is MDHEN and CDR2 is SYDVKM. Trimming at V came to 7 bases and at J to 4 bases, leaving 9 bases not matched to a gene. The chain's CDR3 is CASKTAGGDYNEQFF. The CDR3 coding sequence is TGTGCCAGCAAAACAGCCGGGGGGGATTACAATGAGCAGTTCTTC.

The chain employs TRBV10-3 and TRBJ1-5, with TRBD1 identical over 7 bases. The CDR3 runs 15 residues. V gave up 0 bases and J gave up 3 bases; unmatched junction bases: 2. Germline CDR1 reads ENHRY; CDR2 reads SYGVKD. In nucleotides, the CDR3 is TGTGCCATCAGTGAGTCAGGGGGCTTCAATCAGCCCCAGCATTTT. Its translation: CAISESGGFNQPQHF.

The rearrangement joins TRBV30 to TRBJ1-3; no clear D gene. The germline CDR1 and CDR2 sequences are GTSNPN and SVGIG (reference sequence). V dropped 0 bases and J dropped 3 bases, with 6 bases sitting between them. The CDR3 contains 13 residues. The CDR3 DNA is TGTGCCTGGAGTGTACTGATTGGAAACACCATATATTTT. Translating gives CAWSVLIGNTIYF.

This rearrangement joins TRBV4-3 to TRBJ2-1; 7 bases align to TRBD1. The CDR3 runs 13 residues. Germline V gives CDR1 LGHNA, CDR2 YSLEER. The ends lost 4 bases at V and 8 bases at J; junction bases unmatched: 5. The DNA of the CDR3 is TGCGCCAGCAGCCCTACAGGGGTGGATGAGCAGTTCTTC. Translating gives CASSPTGVDEQFF.

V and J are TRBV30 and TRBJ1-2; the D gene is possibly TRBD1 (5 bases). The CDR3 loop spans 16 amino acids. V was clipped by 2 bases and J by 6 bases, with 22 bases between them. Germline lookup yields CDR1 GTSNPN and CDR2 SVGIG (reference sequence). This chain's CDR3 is CAWSPGAGRAGHGYTF. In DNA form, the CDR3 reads TGTGCCTGGAGTCCCGGGGCAGGGCGGGCGGGGCATGGCTACACCTTC.

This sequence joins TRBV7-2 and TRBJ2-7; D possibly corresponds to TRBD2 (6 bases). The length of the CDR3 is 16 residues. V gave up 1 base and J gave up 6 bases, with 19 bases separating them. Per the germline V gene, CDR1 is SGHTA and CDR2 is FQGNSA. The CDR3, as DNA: TGTGCCAGCAGCTTAGATCGAGTTAGCGGACACTGCGAGCAGTACTTC. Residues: CASSLDRVSGHCEQYF. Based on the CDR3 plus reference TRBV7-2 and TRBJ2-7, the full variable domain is GAGVSQSPSNKVTEKGKDVELRCDPISGHTALYWYRQSLGQGLEFLIYFQGNSAPDKSGLPSDRFSAERTGGSVSTLTIQRTQQEDSAVYLCASSLDRVSGHCEQYFGPGTRLTVT.

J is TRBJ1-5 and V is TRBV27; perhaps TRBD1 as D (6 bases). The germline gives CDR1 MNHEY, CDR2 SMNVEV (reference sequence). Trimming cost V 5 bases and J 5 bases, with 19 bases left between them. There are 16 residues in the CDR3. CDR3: CASSPRGGRGDQPQHF. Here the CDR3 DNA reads TGTGCCAGCAGTCCCCGGGGAGGCAGGGGCGATCAGCCCCAGCATTTT.

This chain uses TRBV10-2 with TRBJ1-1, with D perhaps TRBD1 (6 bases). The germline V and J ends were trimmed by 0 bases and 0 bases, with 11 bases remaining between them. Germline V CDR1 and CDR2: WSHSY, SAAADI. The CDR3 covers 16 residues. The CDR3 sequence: CASSESVGGMNTEAFF. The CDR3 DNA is TGCGCCAGCAGTGAGTCGGTAGGGGGGATGAACACTGAAGCTTTCTTT.

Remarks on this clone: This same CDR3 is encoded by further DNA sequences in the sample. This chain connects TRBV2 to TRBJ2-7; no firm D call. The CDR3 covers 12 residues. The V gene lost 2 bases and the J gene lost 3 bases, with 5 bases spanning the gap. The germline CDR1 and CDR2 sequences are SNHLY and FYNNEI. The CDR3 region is CASSESGYEQYF. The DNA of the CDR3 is TGTGCCAGCAGTGAATCTGGCTACGAGCAGTACTTC. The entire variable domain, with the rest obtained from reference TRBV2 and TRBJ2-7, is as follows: EPEVTQTPSHQVTQMGQEVILRCVPISNHLYFYWYRQILGQKVEFLVSFYNNEISEKSEIFDDQFSVERPDGSNFTLKIRSTKLEDSAMYFCASSESGYEQYFGPGTRLTVT.

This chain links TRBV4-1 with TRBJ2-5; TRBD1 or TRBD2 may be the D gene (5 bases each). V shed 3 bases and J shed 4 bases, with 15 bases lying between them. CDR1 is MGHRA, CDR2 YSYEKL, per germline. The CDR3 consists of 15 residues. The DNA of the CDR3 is TGCGCCAGCAGCCACTACCGGGACGGAGGAGAGACCCAGTACTTC. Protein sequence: CASSHYRDGGETQYF.